The entry below describes one TCR beta chain. Its specificity is not known. The CDR3 extends over 18 amino acids. Per the germline V gene, CDR1 is SGHRS and CDR2 is YFSETQ. V was cut by 0 bases and J by 1 base, with 19 bases left in between. The data originate from a study of cytomegalovirus exposure and HLA in healthy donors. Study results and caveats: Per a later analysis, about 18,000 TCR beta sequences showed association with HLA alleles at 0.05 false discovery rate.

PCR amplification relied on 60 Vbeta primers (plus 13 Jbeta primers). Clones were sequenced by immunoSEQ multiplex PCR, and TCRdb holds only the in-frame ones, with some missing. The data contain 110,000 to 150,000 clones, 75% to 80% of them singletons. The V call is TRBV5-1, the J call TRBJ1-1; possibly TRBD1 for D (5 bases). The source of this sequence is a female donor in good health and CMV-seronegative. Source material: PBMCs. The CDR3: CASSLAHRGGVSNTEAFF. The CDR3 nucleotides read TGCGCCAGCAGCTTGGCCCACCGGGGCGGGGTCTCGAACACTGAAGCTTTCTTT.